This TCR beta chain was identified during a study of control samples from healthy donors and cancer patients. This CDR3 region has 17 residues. Germline values: CDR1 LNHDA, CDR2 SQIVND (reference sequence). Trimming took off 6 bases at V and 7 bases at J, with 27 bases between the two ends. Repertoires were generated with immunoSEQ multiplex PCR, while TCRdb's copy carries only in-frame clones and drops some. Of about 120,000 clones in the sample, around 87% were seen once. Source material: PBMCs. V usage is TRBV19 and J usage is TRBJ1-2; possibly TRBD1 for D (5 bases). The source is a woman between 45 and 60 years old with colorectal cancer. The CDR3 bases are TGTGCCAGTAGCCTACGACCGTCCTTTTCAGGGACGCGTGGCTACACCTTC. The encoded protein is CASSLRPSFSGTRGYTF.